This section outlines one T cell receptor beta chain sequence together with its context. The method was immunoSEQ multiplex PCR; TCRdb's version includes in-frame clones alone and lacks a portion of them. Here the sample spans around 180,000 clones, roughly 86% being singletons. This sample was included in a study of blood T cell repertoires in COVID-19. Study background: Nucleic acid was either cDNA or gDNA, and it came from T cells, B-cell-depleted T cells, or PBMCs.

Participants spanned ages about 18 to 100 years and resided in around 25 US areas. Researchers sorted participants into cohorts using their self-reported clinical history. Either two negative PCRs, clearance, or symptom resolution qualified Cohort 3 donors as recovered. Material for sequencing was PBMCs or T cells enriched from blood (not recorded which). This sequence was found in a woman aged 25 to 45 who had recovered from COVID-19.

The CDR3 sequence is CASSQAGGPVRTDTQYF. The CDR3 nucleotides are TGTGCCAGCAGCCAAGCGGGAGGGCCTGTACGCACAGATACGCAGTATTTT. The rearrangement links TRBV4-2 to TRBJ2-3; 8 bases map to TRBD2. In germline, CDR1 is LGHNA, CDR2 YNFKEQ. J gave up 1 base and V 1 base, and 7 bases lay outside the gene matches. The CDR3 has 17 residues.